One sample yielded the 24 T cell receptor beta chains listed below, sequenced in a study of T cell responses to AZD1222 COVID-19 vaccine. The protocol was immunoSEQ multiplex PCR, while the TCRdb copy is restricted to in-frame clones and leaves out a portion. The sample includes more than 95,000 clones, 85% to 95% of them seen just once. The sample here was peripheral blood, taken on day 0 of AZD1222 vaccination. Receptors were obtained from an adult in good health.

V and J are TRBV3-1 (or the pseudogene TRBV3-2) and TRBJ1-1; the D is unclear. CDR3 size: 12 residues. Trimming stripped 1 base from V and 8 bases from J, with 8 bases between. Germline V gene sequence: CDR1 LGHDT, CDR2 YNNKEL (reference sequence). CDR3 DNA: TGTGCCAGCAGCCAAGCAGTCGGGGAAGCTTTCTTT. It specifies CASSQAVGEAFF.

V and J are TRBV30 and TRBJ1-5; a weak D match, TRBD1 (6 bases). The germline gives CDR1 GTSNPN, CDR2 SVGIG (reference sequence). This CDR3 is 13 amino acids long. V lost 0 bases, J lost 9 bases, and 12 bases lay in between. The CDR3 protein is CAWSVGGAGPQHF. The CDR3 region has the DNA TGTGCCTGGAGTGTAGGGGGTGCCGGGCCCCAGCATTTT.

This chain connects TRBV12-3 or TRBV12-4 to TRBJ2-7; no clear D gene. CDR3 length: 12 residues. V lost 6 bases and J 9 bases, leaving 15 bases between the germline ends. CDR3 sequence: CASSPFNRVQYF. In nucleotides, the CDR3 is TGTGCCAGCAGCCCATTTAATCGAGTGCAGTACTTC.

J is TRBJ1-1 and V is TRBV10-3, with 8 nucleotides matching TRBD1. Germline CDR1 is ENHRY and CDR2 is SYGVKD. This CDR3 contains 15 residues. V lost 4 bases to trimming and J lost 3 bases; unmatched junction nucleotides: 7. The CDR3 is CAISAGRTGYTEAFF. In DNA, the CDR3 is TGTGCCATCAGTGCCGGCAGGACAGGGTACACTGAAGCTTTCTTT.

The rearrangement links TRBV5-1 to TRBJ1-2; a weak D match, TRBD1 (5 bases). Germline CDR1 SGHRS, CDR2 YFSETQ. This CDR3 has 17 residues. Deletions cut 4 bases from V and 1 base from J, with 20 bases between. The CDR3, as DNA: TGCGCCAGCAGCCCGGGTCGGATCGGGGGAGATAACTATGGCTACACCTTC. Amino acid sequence: CASSPGRIGGDNYGYTF.

The chain joins TRBV18 to TRBJ1-4; no reliable D call. Germline V lookup: CDR1 KGHSH, CDR2 LQKENI. The CDR3 is 13 residues long. V was cut by 2 bases and J by 5 bases, with 6 bases left in between. CDR3 region: CASSPDGNEKLFF. DNA for the CDR3: TGTGCCAGCTCACCAGACGGGAATGAAAAACTGTTTTTT.

The sample holds one count of this clone. V is TRBV7-9 and J is TRBJ2-3; TRBD2 agrees at 7 bases. Per the germline V gene, CDR1 is SEHNR and CDR2 is FQNEAQ (reference sequence). Losses at the gene ends were 3 bases for V and 8 bases for J; bases not matched to a gene: 2. This CDR3 is 12 amino acids long. The CDR3, as DNA: TGTGCCAGCAGCTTGGGGGGGTCTACGCAGTATTTT. Translation gives CASSLGGSTQYF.

The chain has TRBV5-4 and TRBJ1-4, with D tentatively TRBD1 (5 bases). Deletions cut 3 bases from V and 9 bases from J, with 18 bases between. This CDR3 contains 15 residues. The germline V gene encodes CDR1 SGHNT and CDR2 YYREEE (reference sequence). The CDR3 is CASSSGRGVMKKLFF. CDR3 in DNA: TGTGCCAGCAGCTCCGGCCGGGGCGTTATGAAAAAACTGTTTTTT. Together with reference TRBV5-4 and TRBJ1-4, the CDR3 gives the full variable domain: ETGVTQSPTHLIKTRGQQVTLRCSSQSGHNTVSWYQQALGQGPQFIFQYYREEENGRGNFPPRFSGLQFPNYSSELNVNALELDDSALYLCASSSGRGVMKKLFFGSGTQLSVL.

The genes are TRBV7-2 and TRBJ1-3; D may be TRBD1 (6 bases). The CDR3 has 16 amino acids. V dropped 1 base and J dropped 2 bases, with 12 bases sitting between them. Germline CDR1 reads SGHTA; CDR2 reads FQGNSA. The CDR3 DNA is TGTGCCAGCAGCTTAGAGTACAGGGTAACTGGAAACACCATATATTTT. It codes for CASSLEYRVTGNTIYF.

The chain joins TRBV15 to TRBJ1-4; 8 bases agree with TRBD1. The CDR3 has 17 amino acids. CDR1 and CDR2 from the germline V gene are LNHNV and YYDKDF (reference sequence). Trimming removed 6 bases from V and 4 bases from J; junction bases left unmatched: 13. The CDR3 region has the DNA TGTGCCACCAGTCAACGGGCCAGGGGGCGAATTAATGAAAAACTGTTTTTT. It specifies CATSQRARGRINEKLFF.

The V gene is TRBV6-2 or TRBV6-3, the J gene TRBJ1-2; no firm D call. Trimming removed 2 bases at V and 2 bases at J, with 3 bases between. In germline, CDR1 is MNHEY, CDR2 SVGEGT. The CDR3 extends over 12 amino acids. CDR3 sequence reads: CASSYRNYGYTF. CDR3 DNA: TGTGCCAGCAGTTACAGGAACTATGGCTACACCTTC.

The chain carries TRBV6-5 and TRBJ2-7; 8 nucleotides match TRBD2. The germline V gene encodes CDR1 MNHEY and CDR2 SVGAGI. CDR3 length: 15 amino acids. V was clipped by 5 bases and J by 4 bases; unmatched bases: 10. The CDR3 DNA reads as TGTGCCAGCAGTAAGAAAGCGGGAGAGGGGTACGAGCAGTACTTC. Its translation is CASSKKAGEGYEQYF.

J is TRBJ2-7 and V is TRBV7-8, with 7 bases fitting TRBD1. Germline CDR1 and CDR2: SGHVS and FQNEAQ. The CDR3 extends over 18 amino acids. After removal of 5 bases from V and 5 bases from J, the junction contained 21 bases not matched to a gene. The CDR3 DNA reads as TGTGCCAGCAGCCCAAGGATCCGACAGGGTACTAACTTAAACGAGCAGTACTTC. It is translated as CASSPRIRQGTNLNEQYF.

The chain is built from TRBV19 and TRBJ1-3; TRBD1 is a possible D gene (5 bases). This CDR3 is 13 amino acids long. The V and J ends lost 6 bases and 4 bases respectively, with 10 bases between them. Looked up from germline, CDR1 is LNHDA and CDR2 is SQIVND (reference sequence). CDR3 in DNA: TGTGCCAGTAGCCCGACAGTAGGAAACACCATATATTTT. This codes for CASSPTVGNTIYF.

The chain couples TRBV3-1 (or the pseudogene TRBV3-2) to TRBJ2-2; possible D gene TRBD1, 6 bases. The ends were cut back, 3 bases at V and 1 base at J, with 12 bases in the middle. The CDR3 length is 16 residues. Looked up from germline, CDR1 is LGHDT and CDR2 is YNNKEL (reference sequence). CDR3 nucleotides: TGTGCCAGCAGCCAGAGACAGGATTTGAACACCGGGGAGCTGTTTTTT. Amino acid sequence: CASSQRQDLNTGELFF.

This clone was counted a single time. This chain connects TRBV2 to TRBJ2-7; tentative D call: TRBD1 (6 bases). The CDR3 length is 13 residues. The germline CDR1 and CDR2 sequences are SNHLY and FYNNEI. Trimming removed 6 bases from V and 5 bases from J, with 14 bases in between. The CDR3 bases are TGTGCCAGCAGGACGGGACACGGCGACGAGCAGTACTTC. Amino acids: CASRTGHGDEQYF.

The chain links TRBV20-1 to TRBJ2-1; D remains unclear. V lost 4 bases and J lost 7, with 8 bases in between. Germline-derived CDR1 and CDR2 are DFQATT and SNEGSKA (reference sequence). The CDR3 is 11 amino acids. The CDR3 bases are TGCAGTGCTACCTATATGAATGAGCAGTTCTTC. This gives the protein CSATYMNEQFF.

This CDR3 reads CASSEGLAKNIQYF. CDR3 DNA: TGTGCCAGCAGCGAGGGATTAGCCAAAAACATTCAGTACTTC. The genes are TRBV9 and TRBJ2-4; no clear D. The germline V gene has CDR1 SGDLS and CDR2 YYNGEE. CDR3 length: 14 residues. V lost 3 bases and J lost 0, with 7 bases in between.

The J gene is TRBJ1-5, the V gene TRBV30, with TRBD1 identical over 7 bases. Germline V gives CDR1 GTSNPN, CDR2 SVGIG (reference sequence). The CDR3 sequence is 15 residues long. V shed 2 bases and J 3 bases; nucleotides not matched to a gene: 7. The CDR3 loop reads CAWSQGVGYNQPQHF. The DNA of the CDR3 is TGTGCCTGGAGTCAGGGGGTCGGTTACAATCAGCCCCAGCATTTT.

The J gene is TRBJ2-3, the V gene TRBV12-5; a weak D match, TRBD2 (6 bases). Trimming took off 1 base at V and 1 base at J, with 9 bases between the two ends. The CDR3 contains 15 residues. Germline V gives CDR1 LGHNT, CDR2 FRNRAP. The chain's CDR3 is CASGLGGTGTDTQYF. The CDR3 DNA follows: TGTGCTAGTGGTTTGGGAGGGACTGGCACAGATACGCAGTATTTT.

A note on this clone: One end of the junction varies from germline; a read error may be responsible. V and J are TRBV7-9 and TRBJ2-7; D possibly uses TRBD1 or TRBD2 (5 bases each). Germline V gene data show CDR1 as SEHNR and CDR2 as FQNEAQ (reference sequence). The CDR3 sequence is 12 residues long. CDR3 sequence reads: CASSPGTYEQYF. In DNA, the CDR3 is TGTGCCAGCAGCCCTGGGACCTATGAGCAGTACTTC.

This chain links TRBV7-3 with TRBJ2-1; D is perhaps TRBD2 (6 bases). CDR3 length equals 11 residues. Germline CDR1 SGHTA, CDR2 FQGTGA. Between the trimmed V and J ends, which lost 5 bases and 9 bases, there was a span of 8 bases. DNA of the CDR3: TGTGCCAGCAGCCCCGGGGGTGAGCAGTTCTTC. This sequence encodes CASSPGGEQFF.

The chain uses TRBV18 and TRBJ1-2; unclear D gene. Germline V CDR1 and CDR2: KGHSH, LQKENI. With 2 bases removed from V and 4 bases from J, the gap between germline ends came to 11 bases. This CDR3 spans 14 amino acids. The CDR3 DNA is TGTGCCAGCTCACCAGACGGGCAAGGCTATGGCTACACCTTC. It codes for CASSPDGQGYGYTF.

This clone has just one count. J is TRBJ2-7 and V is TRBV5-1, with 10 nucleotides matching TRBD2. The CDR3 runs 15 residues. The V segment lost 4 bases and the J segment 3 bases; nucleotides outside the gene matches: 7. Germline-derived CDR1 and CDR2 are SGHRS and YFSETQ. CDR3 region: CASSLSGRALYEQYF. The CDR3 coding sequence is TGCGCCAGCAGCCTGAGCGGGAGGGCCCTCTACGAGCAGTACTTC.